The sequence of this TCR beta chain was determined in a study of blood T cell repertoires in COVID-19. The CDR3 extends over 14 amino acids. Germline CDR1 LNHDA, CDR2 SQIVND (reference sequence). V was cut by 7 bases and J by 2 bases, with 14 bases left in between. The authors' processing: Amplification with reference gene primers provided the estimates of nucleated cell counts. Only in-frame clones appear in the TCRdb table, and some are missing; sequencing was by immunoSEQ multiplex PCR. V and J calls and clone size are those listed in that table; D and trimming were worked out from the DNA. The sample contains approximately 260,000 clones, about 90% of which appear only once.

This rearrangement joins TRBV19 to TRBJ1-2; perhaps TRBD1 as D (6 bases). The receptor was isolated from a woman aged 60-75 years with COVID-19, enrolled during active disease. Sequencing input: peripheral blood. The DNA of the CDR3 is TGTGCCAGTAAACTACAGGGAGGGAACTATGGCTACACCTTC. Its translation is CASKLQGGNYGYTF.